The rows below give T cell receptor beta chains drawn from one sample of a study of regulatory T cells in long-lasting Graves disease. TCRdb independently ran MiXCR on the multiplex PCR reads; one entry per CDR3 protein. The sample records roughly 610,000 distinct CDR3 sequences, 15% to 20% being singletons. These data were likewise used in another study, on T cells in Graves' hyperthyroidism and ophthalmopathy.

Sequencing used peripheral blood mononuclear cells (PBMCs), obtained at new diagnosis, from a patient treated with antithyroid drugs. The receptors were gathered from a man between 18 and 29 years old with Graves disease. The CDR3 runs from the conserved cysteine through the conserved F or W. D genes are given only for firm matches. Part of the rows lack a size; the others show once, few, many or a class for expanded clones.

v_gene	j_gene	d_gene	abundance	CDR3nt	CDR3aa
TRBV6-1	TRBJ1-5	NA	NA	TGTGCCAGCTCGAAAGGCACGGGGAATCAGCCCCAGCATTTT	CASSKGTGNQPQHF
TRBV6-1	TRBJ2-3	NA	NA	TGTGCCAGCTGGGGTAGAACAGATACGCAGTATTTT	CASWGRTDTQYF
TRBV29-1	TRBJ2-7	NA	many	TGCAGCGTTGGTCAAACGGGCCGGTACGAGCAGTACTTC	CSVGQTGRYEQYF
TRBV20-1	TRBJ1-1	TRBD1	few	TGCAGTGCGCGACAGGGATCCACTGAAGCTTTCTTT	CSARQGSTEAFF
TRBV30	TRBJ2-2	NA	many	TGTGCCTGGAGCCCGGGCACCGGGGAGCTGTTTTTT	CAWSPGTGELFF
TRBV9	TRBJ2-2	NA	NA	TGTGCCAGCAGCGCCCCGAAGGGGGGCACGAACACCGGGGAGCTGTTTTTT	CASSAPKGGTNTGELFF
TRBV7-9	TRBJ2-7	TRBD2	few	TGTGCCAGCAGCGCAACCACCGGGGGGTACTACTCCTACGAGCAGTACTTC	CASSATTGGYYSYEQYF
TRBV3-1	TRBJ1-2	TRBD1	NA	TGTGCCAGCAGCCCTGGGACAGGGTTTATGAGTAGTGGCTACACCTTC	CASSPGTGFMSSGYTF
TRBV18	TRBJ2-7	NA	many	TGTGCCAGCGCGACAGGTGATACCTACGAGCAGTACTTC	CASATGDTYEQYF
TRBV10-3	TRBJ1-2	TRBD1	many	TGTGCCATCAGTGCATCCGGGACAGAAGACTATGGCTACACCTTC	CAISASGTEDYGYTF
TRBV29-1	TRBJ2-7	NA	many	TGCAGCGCCACCCCCCGGGACACTACCTACGAGCAGTACTTC	CSATPRDTTYEQYF
TRBV13	TRBJ2-7	NA	few	TGTGCCAGCAGCCCCAGGGACGGACCTCCCTACGAGCAGTACTTC	CASSPRDGPPYEQYF
TRBV5-1	TRBJ2-2	TRBD2	NA	TGCGCCAGCAGCAGAGACCCTAGCGGAACGAACACCGGGGGGCTGTTTTTT	CASSRDPSGTNTGGLFF
TRBV28	TRBJ2-5	NA	NA	TGTGCCAGCAGTGGATCATCAGGGGGGTGGGGAGAGACCCAGTACTTC	CASSGSSGGWGETQYF
TRBV27	TRBJ1-1	NA	few	TGTGCCAGCAGTTTGACTCCGACAGTCCTCACTGAAGCTTTCTTT	CASSLTPTVLTEAFF
TRBV12-3/TRBV12-4	TRBJ2-7	NA	many	TGTGCCAGCAGTTTAGCGCTAAGGGGGATGGAGCAGTACTTC	CASSLALRGMEQYF
TRBV27	TRBJ1-4	TRBD1	few	TGTGCCAGCAGTATGCAGGGGGCGGTAATTTTTGAAAAACTGTTTTTT	CASSMQGAVIFEKLFF
TRBV10-3	TRBJ1-2	TRBD1	NA	TGTGCCATCAGTCCCGGGACAGGGGGTCATGGCTACACCTTC	CAISPGTGGHGYTF
TRBV19	TRBJ2-3	NA	NA	TGTGCCAGTAGTATGGGGAAGAGCACAGATACGCAGTATTTT	CASSMGKSTDTQYF
TRBV12-5	TRBJ2-1	TRBD2	many	TGTGCTAGTGGTTTGCTAGGGACTAGCGGGAGTGCCTACAATGAGCAGTTCTTC	CASGLLGTSGSAYNEQFF
TRBV7-4	TRBJ1-5	NA	few	TGTGCCAGCAGCTTAGATGGAACGGAGGATAGCAATCAGCCCCAGCATTTT	CASSLDGTEDSNQPQHF
TRBV7-9	TRBJ1-1	TRBD1	many	TGTGCCAGCAGCCACCTGGCGGGACAGATGAACACTGAAGCTTTCTTT	CASSHLAGQMNTEAFF
TRBV20-1	TRBJ2-3	NA	many	TGCAGTGCCGAAGTCGCAGATACGCAGTATTTT	CSAEVADTQYF
TRBV30	TRBJ2-7	TRBD1	NA	TGTGCCTGGAGAGAGGGGGCTCGTCGACAGTACTTC	CAWREGARRQYF
TRBV28	TRBJ2-7	NA	many	TGTGCCAGCAGTTGGGGTGGGGCAGGCGAGCAGTACTTC	CASSWGGAGEQYF
TRBV28	TRBJ1-3	NA	NA	TGTGCCAGCGCCCAAATCTCTGGAAACACCATATATTTT	CASAQISGNTIYF
TRBV19	TRBJ1-5	NA	few	TGTGCCAGTAGTATAGATGGCGGCAATCAGCCCCAGCATTTT	CASSIDGGNQPQHF
TRBV27	TRBJ2-1	NA	many	TGTGCCAGCAGTCGGGTCGACTCCTACAATGAGCAGTTCTTC	CASSRVDSYNEQFF
TRBV20-1	TRBJ1-5	NA	NA	TGCAGTGCTCTTAGACAGTATAGCAATCAGCCCCAGCATTTT	CSALRQYSNQPQHF
TRBV20-1	TRBJ2-7	NA	many	TGCAGTGCTAGTGGGGGTTACTTGAGGGTCGAGCAGTACTTC	CSASGGYLRVEQYF
TRBV27	TRBJ2-2	NA	many	TGTGCCAGCACCTATTCCGCGCAGGGGATGAACACCGGGGAGCTGTTTTTT	CASTYSAQGMNTGELFF
TRBV5-4	TRBJ2-7	NA	NA	TGTGCCAGCAGCCTTCTCTCAGGAGCTTCCTACGAGCAGTACTTC	CASSLLSGASYEQYF